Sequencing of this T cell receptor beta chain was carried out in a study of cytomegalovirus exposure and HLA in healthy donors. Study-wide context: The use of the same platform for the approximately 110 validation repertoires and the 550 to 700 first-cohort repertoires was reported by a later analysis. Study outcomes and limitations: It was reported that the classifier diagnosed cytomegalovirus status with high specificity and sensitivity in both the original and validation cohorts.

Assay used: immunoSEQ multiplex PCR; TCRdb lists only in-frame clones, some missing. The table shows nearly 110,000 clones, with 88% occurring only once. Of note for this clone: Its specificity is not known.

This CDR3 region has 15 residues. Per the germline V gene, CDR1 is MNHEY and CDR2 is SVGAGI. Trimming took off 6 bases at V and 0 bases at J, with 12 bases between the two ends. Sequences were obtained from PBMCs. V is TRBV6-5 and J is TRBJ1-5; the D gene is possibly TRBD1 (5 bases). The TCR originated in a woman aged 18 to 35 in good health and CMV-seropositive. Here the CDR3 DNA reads TGTGCCAGCAGCTGGGGGGGTGATAGCAATCAGCCCCAGCATTTT. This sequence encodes CASSWGGDSNQPQHF.